The 17 T cell receptor beta chains below come from one sample, sequenced in a study of CD4+ T cells in melanoma. Clones were read by immunoSEQ multiplex PCR, and TCRdb kept only the in-frame ones, dropping some. The sample lists 20,000 to 25,000 clones; over 75% were seen once. Sequences were obtained from cells from a culture (not recorded whether cultured in vitro). All receptors derive from a human donor with melanoma.

The CDR3 DNA follows: TGTGCCAGCCGGGGGGTCGGCTACACCTTC. Its protein product is CASRGVGYTF. The V call is TRBV6-5, the J call TRBJ1-2; D may be TRBD1 (5 bases). Trimming left V 8 bases short and J 8 bases short, with 9 bases between. CDR1 is MNHEY and CDR2 is SVGAGI in the germline V gene. This CDR3 is built from 10 residues.

The V and J genes are TRBV5-6 and TRBJ1-2; unclear D gene. V was clipped by 0 bases and J by 3 bases, with 6 bases between them. Germline loops: CDR1 SGHDT, CDR2 YYEEEE. The CDR3 is 13 amino acids. CDR3: CASSLDRDYGYTF. CDR3 bases: TGTGCCAGCAGCTTGGATCGGGACTATGGCTACACCTTC.

There are a few counts of this clone. The chain combines TRBV6-1 with TRBJ2-7; the match to TRBD2 covers 7 bases. This CDR3 has 14 residues. CDR1 is MNHNS and CDR2 is SASEGT in the germline V gene. Unmatched junction bases numbered 10, after V lost 8 bases and J lost 3 bases. CDR3 in DNA: TGTGCCAGCTTCGGGACCGGGACTAACTACGAGCAGTACTTC. Translated: CASFGTGTNYEQYF.

The rearrangement uses TRBV9 and TRBJ2-3; TRBD2 agrees at 8 bases. The ends lost 0 bases at V and 10 bases at J; junction bases unmatched: 10. The germline CDR1 and CDR2 sequences are SGDLS and YYNGEE. CDR3 length equals 15 residues. CDR3 region: CASSVEGSGARSQYF. The CDR3 DNA sequence: TGTGCCAGCAGCGTAGAAGGTAGCGGGGCGCGTTCGCAGTATTTT.

This chain connects TRBV30 to TRBJ1-3; D is perhaps TRBD1 (5 bases). Per the germline V gene, CDR1 is GTSNPN and CDR2 is SVGIG (reference sequence). This CDR3 has 15 residues. V was trimmed by 0 bases and J by 0 bases, leaving 9 bases between them. CDR3 sequence: CAWSVDGGSGNTIYF. In DNA, the CDR3 is TGTGCCTGGAGTGTAGACGGGGGCTCTGGAAACACCATATATTTT.

V and J are TRBV7-9 and TRBJ2-5; a possible D gene is TRBD1 (5 bases). This CDR3 comprises 14 residues. Germline lookup yields CDR1 SEHNR and CDR2 FQNEAQ (reference sequence). Trimming left V 3 bases short and J 4 bases short, with 12 bases between. CDR3 protein: CASSLVWQGETQYF. CDR3 coding DNA: TGTGCCAGCAGCTTGGTCTGGCAGGGAGAGACCCAGTACTTC.

The rearrangement links TRBV10-3 to TRBJ1-2; possibly TRBD1 for D (6 bases). With 4 bases removed from V and 3 bases from J, the gap between germline ends came to 15 bases. Per the germline V gene, CDR1 is ENHRY and CDR2 is SYGVKD. The CDR3 covers 15 residues. The CDR3 region is CAISGGTPRHYGYTF. DNA of the CDR3: TGTGCCATCAGTGGTGGGACACCACGACACTATGGCTACACCTTC.

The gene calls are TRBV7-2 and TRBJ1-5; weak D call: TRBD1 (6 bases). The CDR3 extends over 15 amino acids. The germline gives CDR1 SGHTA, CDR2 FQGNSA. Trimming took off 0 bases at V and 4 bases at J, with 10 bases between the two ends. The CDR3 DNA follows: TGTGCCAGCAGCTTAGCGCTAGGGGGTAATCAGCCCCAGCATTTT. This translates into CASSLALGGNQPQHF.

The genes are TRBV19 and TRBJ1-1; D is unresolved. This CDR3 has 12 residues. Germline V CDR1 and CDR2: LNHDA, SQIVND (reference sequence). Trimming took off 9 bases at V and 1 base at J, with 9 bases between the two ends. CDR3 sequence: CASLAWNTEAFF. Written as DNA, the CDR3 is TGTGCCAGCCTAGCCTGGAACACTGAAGCTTTCTTT.

This clone was seen a few times. The J gene is TRBJ2-7, the V gene TRBV27; TRBD1 matches 7 bases. The length of the CDR3 is 14 residues. Germline assignment: CDR1 MNHEY and CDR2 SMNVEV (reference sequence). Trimming took 1 base from V and 2 from J; bases not matched to a gene: 2. The CDR3 spells CASSLFQGAYEQYF. The CDR3 DNA reads as TGTGCCAGCAGTTTATTCCAGGGGGCCTACGAGCAGTACTTC.

CDR3 in DNA: TGTGCCAGCAGCCCTCAAGCTTTCTTT. The encoded protein is CASSPQAFF. The chain uses TRBV3-1 (or the pseudogene TRBV3-2) and TRBJ1-1; D gene uncertain. Trimming pared 4 bases from V and 9 bases from J, leaving 3 bases between. From germline, CDR1 is LGHDT and CDR2 YNNKEL (reference sequence). This CDR3 has 9 amino acids.

The chain employs TRBV7-3 and TRBJ2-2, with D perhaps TRBD1 or TRBD2 (6 bases each). This CDR3 is 14 amino acids long. V was trimmed by 3 bases and J by 6 bases, leaving 11 bases between them. Germline V CDR1 and CDR2: SGHTA, FQGTGA. CDR3 sequence: CASSLVGGAGELFF. The CDR3 nucleotides read TGTGCCAGCAGCTTGGTGGGGGGCGCCGGGGAGCTGTTTTTT.

This clone has only one observation. This chain joins TRBV5-6 and TRBJ1-3, with 7 bases fitting TRBD1. J gave up 2 bases and V 4 bases, and 9 bases lay outside the gene matches. Germline V CDR1 and CDR2: SGHDT, YYEEEE. This CDR3 is built from 16 residues. The CDR3 protein is CASSLATTGTGNTIYF. DNA of the CDR3: TGTGCCAGCAGCCTAGCGACGACAGGGACTGGAAACACCATATATTTT.

The sample holds one count of this clone. This chain joins TRBV5-5 and TRBJ1-1; maybe TRBD1 (5 bases). CDR3 length: 17 amino acids. CDR1 is SGHKS, CDR2 YYEKEE, per germline (reference sequence). Trimming pared 5 bases from V and 0 bases from J, leaving 20 bases between. CDR3 coding DNA: TGTGCCAGCAGAACGCCGGGACTCCAGCCAATGAACACTGAAGCTTTCTTT. Amino acid sequence: CASRTPGLQPMNTEAFF.

Comment on this clone: Other DNA sequences of this sample code for an identical CDR3. The rearrangement joins TRBV2 to TRBJ2-7; D uncertain. Germline V CDR1 and CDR2: SNHLY, FYNNEI. The V end was cut by 4 bases, the J end by 1 base, with 8 bases between. This CDR3 spans 13 amino acids. DNA of the CDR3: TGTGCCAGCAGTGTTCCTCTTTCCTACGAGCAGTACTTC. The encoded protein is CASSVPLSYEQYF.

Written as DNA, the CDR3 is TGCGCCAGCAGCTTGACCGGGGCCCAAGGCGGTACGCAGTATTTT. This sequence encodes CASSLTGAQGGTQYF. The chain combines TRBV5-1 with TRBJ2-3, with D perhaps matching TRBD1 or TRBD2 (5 bases each). Trimming removed 1 base from V and 8 bases from J, with 17 bases in between. Germline V gene lookup returns CDR1 SGHRS and CDR2 YFSETQ. The CDR3 is made up of 15 amino acids.

The chain combines TRBV5-1 with TRBJ1-4, with 10 nucleotides matching TRBD1. This CDR3 is 15 amino acids long. J lost 7 bases, V lost 0 bases, and 3 bases had no gene match. In germline, CDR1 is SGHRS, CDR2 YFSETQ. CDR3 nucleotides: TGCGCCAGCAGCTTGGCCGGGACAGGGGTTGAAAAACTGTTTTTT. It yields the protein CASSLAGTGVEKLFF.